This T cell receptor (beta chain) stems from a study of shared clonotypes between healthy human individuals (dated by TCRdb to the early 2020s). Study-level background: Two women and a few men aged 18 to 49 years were included in the cohort. Between about 0.94 and 8.9 billion PBMCs per donor were obtained by leukapheresis. The study deeply sequenced blood TCR repertoires of about five healthy adults to estimate repertoire size and the extent of clonotype sharing between individuals. For each donor, CD4 naive and CD4 memory were each run on three plates, CD8 naive on two plates, and CD8 memory on one plate. To increase sequencing depth and limit assay-specific biases, TCR repertoire library preparation and sequencing were carried out by different laboratories using diverse techniques. The paper as a whole reports these results and caveats: Across a handful of donors, around 5% of naive CD4, roughly 3.3% of naive CD8, under 2.5% of memory CD4, and about 0.4% of memory CD8 clonotypes were shared. Sampling was restricted to blood, and TCR repertoires in tissue are likely to differ from TCR repertoires in blood. Because the study included only a small number of donors, the genetic and exposure-history diversity represented was limited. Even with the large sequencing depth, rarefaction of the sorted-subset datasets indicated that sequencing was incomplete. Based on pairwise subsampling, the degree of clonotype sharing among donors was expected to be affected by sequencing depth. Compared with non-shared clonotypes, the clonotypes found in all four sorted-subset donors had higher generation probabilities. Naive subsets generally had larger estimated clonotype richness than memory subsets.

Between the V and J ends, shortened by 5 bases and 6 bases respectively, the junction contains 17 bases. The germline V gene yields MNHNS for CDR1 and SASEGT for CDR2. The cysteine opens and the phenylalanine closes a CDR3 of 14 amino acids. Only the CDR3 portion is preserved as DNA: 42 bases, with reading frame beginning at the first base. Healthy HIV-negative adults with no recently reported acute infections or vaccinations were included as donors. Every donor was a Caucasian adult residing in Nashville, Tennessee, USA. CD4+ T cells were enriched by magnetic negative selection, after which naive cells were positively selected on CD45RA and the negative fraction was taken as the memory subset. After blood collection by leukapheresis, PBMCs were isolated using Ficoll-Histopaque density gradient centrifugation and then cryopreserved in the vapor phase of liquid nitrogen. Purity and quantity of every magnetically sorted T cell population were checked by analytical flow cytometry. Each sorted fraction had its genomic DNA isolated and then quantified by UV absorbance on a Nanodrop 2000c.

TCR CDR3 regions were amplified from genomic DNA by multiplex PCR using the deep immunoSEQ assay. Genomic DNA extracted from each cell subset was distributed evenly over all wells of several immunoSEQ 96-well plates, and each plate served as one replicate. For sorted subsets, each replicate PCR was loaded with approximately 190 ng genomic DNA, equivalent to 30,000 to 35,000 T cell genomes. The purified libraries were quantified using a Qubit 3.0 fluorometer, sized with a Bioanalyzer 2100, and then quantified again using the KAPA Library Quantification kit. Each immunoSEQ 96-well plate was sequenced on its own single-read 150-cycle Illumina NextSeq 550 flow cell. The published analysis was carried out like this. Because the immunoSEQ output included only junctional sequences and no quality scores, the filtering could not be the same as the filtering used for full-length reads. Sequences were annotated with PyIR, a Python wrapper for IgBLAST v1.9, and V/J genes and CDR3 were assigned using IMGT germline references. Reads were removed for weak V/J assignments (E-value above 1e-6), missing CDR3, stop codons, out-of-frame junctions, or ambiguous translated residues. V3J clonotypes were defined by identical inferred V gene, J gene, and CDR3 amino acid sequence. The percentage overlap between two repertoires was calculated by dividing the number of shared unique clonotypes by the size of the smaller repertoire. Repertoire richness was assessed with RTK rarefaction, the Chao1 estimator, and Recon v2.1 estimates of unobserved clonotypes. OLGA was used to compute generation probabilities for all TCRbeta clonotypes that the gDNA method yielded from a few donors. The clones in this table, taken by TCRdb from immuneACCESS, are in-frame only. Not every clone is retained; where verified, under half of the shortfall comes from an unresolved V gene, and the cause of the rest is unknown. Clone size and V and J calls were adopted from that table, with D and trimming inferred from the DNA. The sample table records roughly 200,000 clones; about 66% of these occur just once. The ten top clones hold around 9.3% of the sample.

With respect to this clone: Which antigen it targets is not known. Base-call qualities are not available, and no considerably larger clone is one nucleotide away.

This TCR was sampled from a man aged 25 to 45 in good health. Sequenced: memory CD4+ T cells sorted from blood. According to the study, the label for this sample's cell subset or site signals: CD45RA-negative fraction. The chain is encoded by TRBV6-1 joined to TRBJ2-7; TRBD2 might be the D gene, on 6 matching bases. The DNA sequence is as follows: TGTGCCAGCAGTACGTACTCAGCCGGGAGCGAGCAGTACTTC. Its coded protein is CASSTYSAGSEQYF.